This T cell receptor (beta chain) was sequenced during a study of CD8 T cells in ankylosing spondylitis. Points from the study as a whole: A motif in TCR beta, a set of fewer than ten highly homologous variants, appeared characteristic of ankylosing spondylitis blood. From matched ankylosing spondylitis synovial fluid, disease-linked clones were reportedly recovered at significantly enriched levels.

TCRdb fed the 5' RACE reads into MiXCR, producing one record per CDR3 protein. In the table there are about 330,000 distinct CDR3 sequences, approximately 8.2% of which are singletons. The table lists this clonotype with a few counts. No antigen is known for it. Material: blood, either unsorted or a sorted T cell fraction (not recorded which). This receptor was obtained from a male donor with ankylosing spondylitis.

The CDR3: CASSWSTGARNTGELFF. CDR3 coding DNA: TGTGCCAGCAGCTGGTCGACGGGGGCCCGGAACACCGGGGAGCTGTTTTTT. The rearrangement joins TRBV7-9 to TRBJ2-2, with D perhaps TRBD1 or TRBD2 (6 bases each). Germline CDR1 reads SEHNR; CDR2 reads FQNEAQ (reference sequence). The CDR3 consists of 17 residues. The V end lost 4 bases, the J end lost 1 base, and 16 bases lay between the germline ends.